This is a list of T cell receptor beta chains from one sample in a study of shared clonotypes between healthy human individuals. Clones were sequenced by immunoSEQ multiplex PCR, and TCRdb holds only the in-frame ones, with some missing. The sample holds 300,000 to 350,000 clones, about 73% seen once. Input material: memory CD4+ T cells sorted from blood. The receptor set was obtained from a man aged 30-40 years in good health. Each CDR3 is given with its conserved first and last residue. Fields, in order: J gene, V gene, D gene, clone size, CDR3 protein, CDR3 DNA. The D gene is left open where the match is weak. The listing skips clone size in some rows; elsewhere it reads once, few, many or a size class.

J: TRBJ2-1; V: TRBV5-1; D: .; size: .; CDR3: CASSLPLPGDEQFF; DNA: TGCGCCAGCAGCTTGCCCTTGCCCGGGGATGAGCAGTTCTTC
J: TRBJ1-2; V: TRBV19; D: TRBD1; size: .; CDR3: CASSIPGQINGYTF; DNA: TGTGCCAGTAGTATACCGGGACAGATTAATGGCTACACCTTC
J: TRBJ2-3; V: TRBV18; D: TRBD1; size: .; CDR3: CASSPISGQGITDTQYF; DNA: TGTGCCAGCTCACCAATTAGTGGACAGGGAATCACAGATACGCAGTATTTT
J: TRBJ2-1; V: TRBV7-8; D: TRBD2; size: .; CDR3: CASSSTTSGRRFF; DNA: TGTGCCAGCAGCTCCACTACTAGCGGGAGGCGGTTCTTC
J: TRBJ2-1; V: TRBV11-1; D: .; size: .; CDR3: CASSLFQNEQFF; DNA: TGTGCCAGCAGCTTGTTCCAAAATGAGCAGTTCTTC
J: TRBJ1-1; V: TRBV7-8; D: .; size: .; CDR3: CASSPKYQGNPGTEAFF; DNA: TGTGCCAGCAGCCCAAAATACCAGGGGAACCCGGGGACTGAAGCTTTCTTT
J: TRBJ1-4; V: TRBV5-6; D: .; size: few; CDR3: CASSWASTNEKLFF; DNA: TGTGCCAGCAGCTGGGCAAGCACCAATGAAAAACTGTTTTTT
J: TRBJ1-1; V: TRBV10-2; D: TRBD1; size: many; CDR3: CASSDFKGQRGGTEAFF; DNA: TGCGCCAGCAGTGATTTCAAGGGACAGCGAGGAGGAACTGAAGCTTTCTTT
J: TRBJ1-5; V: TRBV30; D: .; size: .; CDR3: CAWSTTNNQPQHF; DNA: TGTGCCTGGAGTACGACGAACAATCAGCCCCAGCATTTT
J: TRBJ1-6; V: TRBV19; D: .; size: .; CDR3: CASSTVMGSSYNSPLHF; DNA: TGTGCCAGTAGTACGGTAATGGGGAGCTCCTATAATTCACCCCTCCACTTT
J: TRBJ2-1; V: TRBV7-9; D: .; size: .; CDR3: CASSPRGLENNEQFF; DNA: TGTGCCAGCAGCCCACGTGGGCTAGAAAACAATGAGCAGTTCTTC
J: TRBJ1-3; V: TRBV5-1; D: .; size: .; CDR3: CASSSSDTSSGNTIYF; DNA: TGCGCCAGCAGCTCATCCGACACGAGCTCTGGAAACACCATATATTTT
J: TRBJ2-7; V: TRBV11-2; D: .; size: .; CDR3: CASSRIQGNEQYF; DNA: TGTGCCAGCAGCAGAATACAGGGCAATGAGCAGTACTTC
J: TRBJ2-1; V: TRBV29-1; D: TRBD2; size: many; CDR3: CSVPPGGSGSTGGQFF; DNA: TGCAGCGTCCCCCCTGGGGGTAGCGGGAGTACGGGCGGGCAGTTCTTC
J: TRBJ1-4; V: TRBV7-8; D: .; size: .; CDR3: CASSLVPGLSTNEKLFF; DNA: TGTGCCAGCAGCTTAGTGCCGGGGTTGTCAACTAATGAAAAACTGTTTTTT
J: TRBJ1-1; V: TRBV29-1; D: .; size: .; CDR3: CSPGGKLGDTEAFF; DNA: TGCAGCCCGGGAGGTAAGCTGGGGGACACTGAAGCTTTCTTT
J: TRBJ1-5; V: TRBV19; D: .; size: .; CDR3: CASSAAQRPQPQHF; DNA: TGTGCCAGTAGTGCCGCTCAAAGGCCTCAGCCCCAGCATTTT
J: TRBJ2-2; V: TRBV27; D: TRBD2; size: .; CDR3: CASTPGTRSTGELFF; DNA: TGTGCCAGCACCCCCGGGACTAGAAGCACCGGGGAGCTGTTTTTT
J: TRBJ2-1; V: TRBV28; D: TRBD1; size: .; CDR3: CASSFSGTGQGEQFF; DNA: TGTGCCAGCAGTTTTTCGGGCACCGGACAGGGTGAGCAGTTCTTC
J: TRBJ2-1; V: TRBV27; D: TRBD2; size: .; CDR3: CASSLDPLAGGVYGEQFF; DNA: TGTGCCAGCAGTTTAGATCCCCTAGCGGGAGGGGTCTACGGTGAGCAGTTCTTC
J: TRBJ2-3; V: TRBV2; D: .; size: .; CDR3: CASGFSQDTQYF; DNA: TGTGCCAGCGGGTTTTCACAAGATACGCAGTATTTT
J: TRBJ1-5; V: TRBV19; D: .; size: .; CDR3: CASSIDGDYQPQHF; DNA: TGTGCCAGTAGTATAGACGGTGACTATCAGCCCCAGCATTTT
J: TRBJ2-1; V: TRBV28; D: TRBD1; size: .; CDR3: CASSQARGRGWTSNEQFF; DNA: TGTGCCAGCAGCCAAGCCCGGGGCAGGGGGTGGACAAGCAATGAGCAGTTCTTC
J: TRBJ2-7; V: TRBV2; D: TRBD2; size: .; CDR3: CASVMGLADFYEQYF; DNA: TGTGCCAGCGTGATGGGACTAGCGGACTTCTACGAGCAGTACTTC
J: TRBJ2-1; V: TRBV5-4; D: TRBD2; size: once; CDR3: CASSLVSGRDYEQFF; DNA: TGTGCCAGCAGCTTGGTTAGCGGGAGGGACTATGAGCAGTTCTTC
J: TRBJ2-1; V: TRBV5-4; D: .; size: .; CDR3: CASSWPLSYNEQFF; DNA: TGTGCCAGCAGCTGGCCCCTCTCCTACAATGAGCAGTTCTTC
J: TRBJ2-7; V: TRBV6-5; D: .; size: .; CDR3: CASSTGTGEQYF; DNA: TGTGCCAGCAGTACCGGGACTGGCGAGCAGTACTTC
J: TRBJ2-5; V: TRBV2; D: .; size: .; CDR3: CASSTGTSKTQYF; DNA: TGTGCCAGCAGTACCGGGACATCAAAGACCCAGTACTTC
J: TRBJ2-1; V: TRBV5-4; D: TRBD2; size: .; CDR3: CASSIAGSHSEQFF; DNA: TGTGCCAGCAGCATAGCGGGATCTCACAGTGAGCAGTTCTTC
J: TRBJ1-1; V: TRBV30; D: .; size: .; CDR3: CAWSAAHSTGNTEAFF; DNA: TGTGCCTGGAGTGCCGCCCACTCGACAGGGAACACTGAAGCTTTCTTT
J: TRBJ1-4; V: TRBV7-7; D: TRBD1; size: .; CDR3: CASSPQTGSDEKLFF; DNA: TGTGCCAGCAGCCCGCAGACAGGGTCTGATGAAAAACTGTTTTTT
J: TRBJ2-7; V: TRBV19; D: TRBD1; size: many; CDR3: CATRQGRYEQYF; DNA: TGTGCCACCCGACAGGGACGGTACGAGCAGTACTTC
J: TRBJ2-7; V: TRBV5-1; D: .; size: .; CDR3: CASSPPRGEFDEQYF; DNA: TGCGCCAGCAGCCCTCCCCGTGGGGAATTCGACGAGCAGTACTTC
J: TRBJ2-3; V: TRBV2; D: .; size: .; CDR3: CASRPMGAPDTQYF; DNA: TGTGCCAGCAGGCCCATGGGGGCCCCAGATACGCAGTATTTT
J: TRBJ1-4; V: TRBV6-5; D: .; size: .; CDR3: CASREQGYEKLFF; DNA: TGTGCCAGCAGAGAACAGGGATATGAAAAACTGTTTTTT
J: TRBJ2-1; V: TRBV9; D: TRBD1; size: .; CDR3: CASSATDDRDFNEQFF; DNA: TGTGCCAGCAGCGCCACCGACGACAGGGATTTCAATGAGCAGTTCTTC
J: TRBJ1-1; V: TRBV14; D: .; size: few; CDR3: CASTPLGRNTEAFF; DNA: TGTGCCAGCACTCCTCTGGGTAGGAACACTGAAGCTTTCTTT
J: TRBJ2-7; V: TRBV5-6; D: TRBD2; size: .; CDR3: CASSLFQGLAGEQYF; DNA: TGTGCCAGCAGCTTGTTCCAGGGACTAGCGGGCGAGCAGTACTTC
J: TRBJ2-7; V: TRBV2; D: .; size: many; CDR3: CASSFTPIQAYEQYF; DNA: TGTGCCAGCAGTTTCACTCCCATCCAGGCCTACGAGCAGTACTTC